This TCR beta chain was obtained from a study of OX40 agonist ivuxolimab in advanced cancers. About the full investigation: The costimulatory receptor OX40 (CD134) was targeted by ivuxolimab, a fully human IgG2 agonistic monoclonal antibody. Peripheral TCRbeta sequencing was intended to test whether TCR sequence diversity was altered and clonal T-cell expansion was caused by ivuxolimab. Intravenous ivuxolimab was administered to patients every 2 weeks at six dose levels: 0.01, 0.1, 0.3, 1.5, 3 and 10 mg/kg. Partial responses were achieved by three dose-escalation patients, of whom one had hepatocellular carcinoma and two had cutaneous melanoma. Patients were allowed to have had prior anti-PD-1, anti-PD-L1 or anti-CTLA-4 therapy, and more than 35% of the dose-escalation patients had been treated with checkpoint inhibitors. Of the roughly 52 dose-escalation patients, hepatocellular carcinoma was present in around 19, melanoma in roughly 15, renal cell carcinoma in 9 and head and neck cancer in 9. In the dose-escalation cohort, roughly four fifths of patients were male, and the mean age was approximately 60 years, with a range of 23 to 79. The monotherapy dose-escalation portion (N of about 50 patients) of the phase I ivuxolimab trial is reported in the paper.

The table lists this clone with a few counts. The antigen this receptor binds is unknown. No much larger clonotype is one base removed from it; base qualities were not supplied. Patients with autoimmune disease history or receiving systemic immunosuppression were excluded from the trial. Peripheral blood for TCR sequencing was collected from all dose cohorts at baseline, on cycle 4 day 1, and on cycle 7 day 1. Samples came from an open-label, multicenter, first-in-human phase I dose-escalation trial of ivuxolimab. Adults with locally advanced or metastatic melanoma, renal cell carcinoma, hepatocellular carcinoma or head and neck squamous cell carcinoma were enrolled in the trial. Before TCR sequencing, CD4+ and CD8+ T cells were separately sorted from peripheral blood. Genomic DNA was isolated from the sorted cells so that the TCRbeta CDR3 region could be sequenced. The immunoSEQ Assay was used to sequence the TCRbeta CDR3 regions. TCRdb took over this immuneACCESS table, retaining in-frame rearrangements with V and J assigned. Such tables are incomplete; in checked studies, under half of the missing clones stem from an unresolved V gene, and the remainder is unexplained. A total of tens of thousands of clones appear in this sample, around nine tenths of them only once. The ten most abundant clones make up approximately 2.8% of the sample.

Trimmed from V: 8 bases; trimmed from J: 5 bases; junction bases lacking a gene match: 5. The germline V gene supplies CDR1 SNHLY and CDR2 FYNNEI. Including cysteine and phenylalanine, the CDR3 has 12 amino acids. Here the CDR3 DNA is all that survives: 36 bases in frame from base 1. What the study reported, not specific to this receptor: At doses of 0.1 to 3.0 mg/kg, clonal expansion of both CD4+ and CD8+ T cells in blood was seen between baseline and week 6. On average, CD8+ T cells showed more expanded clones than CD4+ T cells after ivuxolimab. In partial responders in the 0.1-3.0 mg/kg groups, normalized peripheral clonal expansion was found to be among the lowest, especially among CD8+ T cells. The antigen specificity of the clonally expanded peripheral T cells was not determined. Low levels of normalized T-cell clonal expansion were also seen in some nonresponding patients.

Here the sequenced sample was CD4+ or CD8+ T cells sorted from blood, taken in a trial of the OX40 agonist ivuxolimab. Recombination linked TRBV2 to TRBJ1-1, with 7 bases matching TRBD1. This receptor was obtained from an adult with an advanced solid tumor such as melanoma, head and neck, liver or kidney cancer. The CDR3 reads as follows: CASEQGNTEAFF. The nucleotide sequence is TGTGCCAGCGAACAGGGGAATACTGAAGCTTTCTTT. Reference TRBV2 and TRBJ1-1 proteins supply the regions before and after the CDR3; the full variable domain is: EPEVTQTPSHQVTQMGQEVILRCVPISNHLYFYWYRQILGQKVEFLVSFYNNEISEKSEIFDDQFSVERPDGSNFTLKIRSTKLEDSAMYFCASEQGNTEAFFGQGTRLTVV.